This T cell receptor (beta chain) was sequenced during a study of shared clonotypes between healthy human individuals. Some clones are missing from TCRdb's copy, which holds only in-frame ones; the method was immunoSEQ multiplex PCR. The top ten clones hold around 15% of a sample with about 320,000 clones, 87% of them seen once. This clone came up once. From germline, CDR1 is SGHRS and CDR2 YFSETQ. The CDR3 sequence is 13 residues long. Trimming took 3 bases from V and 0 from J, leaving 6 bases between them. Sequencing was done on a sample of memory CD8+ T cells sorted from blood. Subset: CD45RO+ cells pooled with CCR7-negative TemRA cells. This sequence was found in a man aged 18-30 years in good health. This rearrangement joins TRBV5-1 to TRBJ1-1; D perhaps matches TRBD1 (5 bases). The chain's CDR3 is CASSSTVNTEAFF. The CDR3 bases are TGCGCCAGCAGCTCGACAGTGAACACTGAAGCTTTCTTT.